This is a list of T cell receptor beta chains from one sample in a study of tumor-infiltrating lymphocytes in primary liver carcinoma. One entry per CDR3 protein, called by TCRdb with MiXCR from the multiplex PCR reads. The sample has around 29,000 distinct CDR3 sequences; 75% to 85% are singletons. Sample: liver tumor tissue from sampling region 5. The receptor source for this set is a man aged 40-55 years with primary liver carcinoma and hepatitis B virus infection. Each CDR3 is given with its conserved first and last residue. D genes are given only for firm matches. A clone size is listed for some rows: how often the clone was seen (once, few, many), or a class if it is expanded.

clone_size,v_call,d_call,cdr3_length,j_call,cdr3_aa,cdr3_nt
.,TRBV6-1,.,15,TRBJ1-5,CASSEVSFSNQPQHF,TGTGCCAGCAGTGAAGTCTCCTTTAGCAATCAGCCCCAACATTTT
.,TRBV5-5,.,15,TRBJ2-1,CASSLVPGRYNEQLF,TGTGCCAGTAGCTTGGTTCCCGGACGGTACAATGAGCAACTCTTC
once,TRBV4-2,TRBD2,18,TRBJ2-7,CTSGGKPGLAGGPHEQYF,TGTACCAGCGGTGGAAAACCGGGACTAGCGGGAGGGCCACATGAGCAGTACTTC
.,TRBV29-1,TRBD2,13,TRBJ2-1,CSIPGLGYNEQFF,TGCAGCATACCGGGACTAGGATACAATGAGCAGTTCTTC
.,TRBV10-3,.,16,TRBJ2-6,CAISVSATSGANVLTF,TGTGCCATCAGTGTATCGGCAACCTCTGGGGCCAACGTCCTGACTTTC
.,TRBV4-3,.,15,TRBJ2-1,CDSSQGTRKGNERFF,TGCGACAGCAGCCAAGGAACCAGAAAAGGCAATGAGCGGTTCTTC
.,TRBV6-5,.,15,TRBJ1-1,CASSYSGQLNTEASF,TGTGCCAGCAGTTACTCCGGACAGCTGAACACTGAAGCTTCCTTT
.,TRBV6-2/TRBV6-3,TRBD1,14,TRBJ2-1,CASNPGQGDGELFF,TGTGCCAGCAATCCGGGACAGGGGGATGGAGAGCTGTTCTTC
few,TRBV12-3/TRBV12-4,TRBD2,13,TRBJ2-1,CVSEPGGYNERFF,TGTGTCAGTGAACCGGGAGGCTACAATGAGCGGTTCTTC
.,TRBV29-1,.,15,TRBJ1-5,CSVSGTSGFIDTQHF,TGCAGCGTTTCCGGGACTAGCGGTTTCATAGATACGCAGCATTTT
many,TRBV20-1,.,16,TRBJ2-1,CSASPSEPEKSNEQFF,TGCAGTGCTAGTCCGAGCGAACCCGAAAAGTCGAATGAGCAGTTCTTC
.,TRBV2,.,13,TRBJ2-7,CASSDDTSYEQYF,TGTGCCAGCAGTGATGATACTTCCTACGAGCAGTACTTC
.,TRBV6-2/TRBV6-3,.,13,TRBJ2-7,CASTTNWGDVQYF,TGTGCCAGCACCACAAATTGGGGGGACGTGCAGTACTTC
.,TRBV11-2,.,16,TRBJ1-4,CANSKIPGGSNEKLFF,TGTGCCAACAGCAAGATTCCAGGAGGGTCAAATGAAAAACTGTTTTTT
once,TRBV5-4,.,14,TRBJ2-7,CASSLGGNSYEQYF,TGTGCCAGCAGCTTGGGCGGGAACTCCTACGAGCAATACTTC
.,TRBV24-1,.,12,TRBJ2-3,CATIDGTIALYF,TGTGCCACCATTGACGGGACCATAGCGCTGTATTTT
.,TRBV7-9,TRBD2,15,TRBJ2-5,CTSSRTSEGLETQYF,TGTACCAGCAGTAGGACTAGCGAGGGCCTAGAGACCCAGTACTTC
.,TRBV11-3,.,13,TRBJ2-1,CASTSTGRNEQFF,TGTGCCAGCACCTCAACGGGAAGGAATGAGCAGTTCTTC
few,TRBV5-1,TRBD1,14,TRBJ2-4,CACSLGQGSNIQYF,TGCGCCTGCAGCTTGGGACAGGGGTCGAACATTCAATACTTC
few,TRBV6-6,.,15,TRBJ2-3,CASNHGTYVPDTQYF,TGTGCCAGCAACCACGGGACTTACGTCCCGGATACGCAGTATTTT
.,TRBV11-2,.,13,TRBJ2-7,CDSSLATTHEQYF,TGTGACAGCAGCTTAGCAACCACACACGAGCAGTACTTC
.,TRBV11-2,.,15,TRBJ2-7,CASSPLWLAGYEQYF,TGTGCCAGCAGCCCGTTGTGGCTAGCAGGGTACGAGCAGTACTTC
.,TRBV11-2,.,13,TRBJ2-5,CANSLVLEETQYF,TGTGCCAACAGCTTAGTTCTCGAAGAGACTCAGTACTTC
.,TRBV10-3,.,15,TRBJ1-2,CAISESPEQGRGYTF,TGTGCCATCAGTGAGTCTCCGGAGCAGGGAAGGGGCTACACCTTC
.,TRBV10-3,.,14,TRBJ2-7,CAINPGSGAYKQYF,TGTGCCATCAATCCCGGCTCGGGGGCCTACAAGCAGTACTTC
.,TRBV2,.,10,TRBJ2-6,CASRCDVLTF,TGTGCCAGCAGGTGCGACGTCCTGACTTTC
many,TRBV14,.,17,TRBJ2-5,CASSQDHAPEFQETQYF,TGTGCCAGCAGCCAAGACCACGCCCCGGAGTTCCAAGAGACCCAGTACTTC
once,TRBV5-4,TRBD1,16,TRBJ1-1,CASSLGPQGGDTETFF,TGTGCCAGCAGCTTGGGCCCCCAAGGGGGCGACACTGAAACTTTCTTT
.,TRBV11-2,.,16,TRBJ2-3,CANRRQPINPTDTQYF,TGTGCCAACAGGCGACAACCCATCAACCCCACAGATACTCAGTATTTT
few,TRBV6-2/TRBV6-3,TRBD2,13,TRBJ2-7,CATRASGRYMQYF,TGTGCCACCCGGGCTAGCGGGAGATACATGCAGTACTTC
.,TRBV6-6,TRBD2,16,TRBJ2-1,CASSYPTSGLANEQFF,TGCGCCAGTAGTTACCCCACTAGCGGGTTAGCGAATGAGCAGTTCTTC
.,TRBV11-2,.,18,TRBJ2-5,CASSLARLPLGKKETQYF,TGTGCCAGCAGCTTAGCGAGGCTACCCCTGGGAAAAAAAGAGACCCAGTATTTC
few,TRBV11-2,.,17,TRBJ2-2,CASTLALGGTNTGVLFF,TGTGCCAGCACCTTAGCATTAGGAGGGACGAACACCGGGGTGCTGTTTTTT
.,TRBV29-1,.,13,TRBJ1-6,CNAATGSTSPLHF,TGCAACGCTGCGACAGGATCGACTTCACCCCTCCACTTT
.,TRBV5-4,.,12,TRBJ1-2,CASSFDGAGYTF,TGTGCCAGCAGCTTTGACGGTGCGGGCTACACCTTC
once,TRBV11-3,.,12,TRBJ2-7,CANSGHGFEQYF,TGTGCCAACAGCGGGCATGGATTCGAACAGTACTTC
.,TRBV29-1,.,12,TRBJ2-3,CSVERSTDTQYF,TGTAGCGTTGAGAGAAGTACAGATACGCAGTATTTT
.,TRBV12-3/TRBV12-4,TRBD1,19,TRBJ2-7,CASSLGRGCTQGIDYEQYF,TGTGCCAGCAGCTTAGGCCGAGGGTGTACACAGGGGATTGATTACGAGCAGTACTTC
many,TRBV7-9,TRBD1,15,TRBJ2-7,CASSSRQGKGYEQYF,TGTGCCAGCAGCTCTAGACAGGGGAAAGGGTACGAGCAGTACTTC
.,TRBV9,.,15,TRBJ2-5,CASRVATAGWETQYF,TGTGCCAGCAGAGTAGCTACGGCGGGATGGGAGACCCAGTACTTC
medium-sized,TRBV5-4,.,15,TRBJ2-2,CASSLQGLGTGELFF,TGTGCCAGCAGCTTACAGGGCTTGGGGACCGGGGAGCTGTTTTTT
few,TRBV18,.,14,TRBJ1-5,CASSPDRMVRPQHF,TGTGCCAGCTCACCTGACCGAATGGTTCGGCCCCAGCATTTT
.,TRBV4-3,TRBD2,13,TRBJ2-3,CASSSSAGDSQYF,TGCGCCAGCAGCTCTTCTGCGGGAGATAGTCAGTATTTT
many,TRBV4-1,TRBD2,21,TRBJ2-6,CASSQVGLAGLKAVGANVLTF,TGCGCCAGCAGCCAAGTCGGACTAGCGGGCCTGAAGGCGGTCGGGGCCAACGTCCTGACTTTC
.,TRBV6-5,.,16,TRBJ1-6,CASRPQQSSYNSPLHF,TGTGCCAGCAGACCTCAGCAAAGCTCCTATAATTCACCCCTCCACTTT
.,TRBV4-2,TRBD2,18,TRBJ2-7,CASSGKAGLAGGPHEEYF,TGTGCCAGCAGCGGAAAAGCGGGACTAGCGGGAGGGCCACACGAGGAGTACTTC
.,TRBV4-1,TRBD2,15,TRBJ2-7,CACTPGTSGAYKQYF,TGCGCATGCACGCCGGGGACTAGCGGGGCCTACAAGCAGTACTTC
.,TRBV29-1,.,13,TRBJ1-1,CIFMVTMNTEAFF,TGCATCTTCATGGTTACGATGAACACTGAAGCTTTCTTT
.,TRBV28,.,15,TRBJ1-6,CAGSLLGGGNSPFHF,TGTGCCGGCAGTTTACTCGGGGGTGGGAATTCACCCTTCCACTTT
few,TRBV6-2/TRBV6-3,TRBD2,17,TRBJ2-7,CASSYHSLAETYYEQYF,TGTGCCAGCAGTTACCATAGTCTAGCGGAAACTTACTACGAGCAGTACTTC
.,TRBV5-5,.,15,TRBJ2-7,CASSLAGWSSYEQCF,TGTGCCAGCAGCTTGGCAGGGTGGAGCTCCTACGAGCAGTGTTTC
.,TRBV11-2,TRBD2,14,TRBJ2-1,CTSSTSGATIEQFF,TGTACCAGCTCGACAAGCGGGGCTACGATTGAGCAGTTCTTC
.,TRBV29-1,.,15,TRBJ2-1,CSAEGLAEAPNEQFF,TGCAGCGCCGAGGGTCTGGCGGAAGCTCCCAATGAGCAATTCTTC